This TCR beta chain comes out of a study of metastatic and nonmetastatic thyroid tumors. Study in general: Repertoire comparison spanned blood and tumor or nodule tissue of malignant and benign thyroid patients. Study-wide results and limits: For both blood and tumor, malignant thyroid tumors reportedly showed significantly higher TCR beta diversity than benign nodules did.

Germline V gene lookup returns CDR1 LGHDT and CDR2 YNNKEL (reference sequence). Unmatched junction bases numbered 4, after V lost 4 bases and J lost 6 bases. The CDR3 consists of 14 residues. Per the original methods: Built for papillary thyroid cancer, a distant-metastasis classifier drew on CDR3 differences across clinicopathological groups. TCRdb called clones again from the PCR reads with MiXCR. For this entry, the V and J calls and clone size follow TCRdb and not the study's own pipeline. The data show roughly 6,100 clones, with roughly a fifth seen just once and over 5% held by the top ten. This clone came up a few times. The target antigen is unknown. All patients reached thyroid surgery having received no treatment beforehand.

This clonotype originated in a female donor with papillary thyroid cancer or a benign thyroid nodule (not recorded which). Some clones in this sample may be carry-over from other donors' samples. The J gene is TRBJ2-2, the V gene TRBV3-1, with 8 nucleotides matching TRBD1. Material: adjacent normal tissue. This CDR3 reads CASSPQGASGELFF. Written as DNA, the CDR3 is TGTGCCAGCAGCCCCCAGGGGGCGTCCGGGGAGCTGTTTTTT. The variable domain in full, completed from reference TRBV3-1 and TRBJ2-2, reads DTAVSQTPKYLVTQMGNDKSIKCEQNLGHDTMYWYKQDSKKFLKIMFSYNNKELIINETVPNRFSPKSPDKAHLNLHINSLELGDSAVYFCASSPQGASGELFFGEGSRLTVL.